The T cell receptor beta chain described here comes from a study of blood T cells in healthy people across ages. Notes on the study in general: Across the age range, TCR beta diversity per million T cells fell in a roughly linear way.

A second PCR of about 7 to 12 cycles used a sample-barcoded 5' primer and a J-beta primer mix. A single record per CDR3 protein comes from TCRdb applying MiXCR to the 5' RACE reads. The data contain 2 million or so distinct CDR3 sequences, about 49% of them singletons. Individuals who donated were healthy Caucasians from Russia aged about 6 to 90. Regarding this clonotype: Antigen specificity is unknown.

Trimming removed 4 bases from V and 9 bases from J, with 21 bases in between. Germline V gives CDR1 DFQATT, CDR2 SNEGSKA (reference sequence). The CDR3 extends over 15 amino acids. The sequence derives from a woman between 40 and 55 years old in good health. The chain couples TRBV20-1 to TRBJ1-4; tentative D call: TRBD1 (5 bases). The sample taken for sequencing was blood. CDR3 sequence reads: CSATGYGAYRKKLFF. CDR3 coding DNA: TGCAGTGCTACCGGATATGGGGCCTATCGGAAAAAACTGTTTTTT.